The text below deals with one T cell receptor (beta chain). The record originates from a study of blood T cell repertoires in COVID-19. J was trimmed by 5 bases and V by 3 bases; bases with no gene match: 3. Germline CDR1 SGHDT, CDR2 YYEEEE. The CDR3 is 14 amino acids. As processed by the authors: By means of reference gene primer amplification, nucleated cell counts were estimated. Libraries were prepared by immunoSEQ multiplex PCR; TCRdb keeps only in-frame clonotypes and omits some of them. V and J calls and clone size are copied from that table; D and trimming were computed from the DNA. The sample contains roughly 360,000 clones, approximately 88% of which appear only once. Everyone who took part was roughly 18 to 100 years old, and they came from some 23 US areas.

The sequenced sample consisted of PBMCs or T cells enriched from blood (not recorded which). This receptor was identified in a woman in her 30s with acute COVID-19. The J gene is TRBJ2-5, the V gene TRBV5-6; 11 bases fit TRBD1. The CDR3 nucleotides are TGTGCCAGCAGCTGGGACAGGGGGTTGGAGACCCAGTACTTC. Encoded protein: CASSWDRGLETQYF.